Shown below are 15 T cell receptor beta chains from a single sample sequenced in a study of beta chain features in type 1 diabetes. Sequenced material consisted of expressed TCRB transcripts (all of the isolated RNA was reverse transcribed). Profiling relied on immunoSEQ multiplex PCR, and the TCRdb table lists in-frame clones only, not all of them. The sample carries 150,000 to 180,000 clones, 11% recorded once. The sample consisted of central memory CD4+ T cells from blood. The receptors were gathered from a man aged 18 to 29 in good health.

The rearrangement links TRBV28 to TRBJ2-7, with D unclear. Germline CDR1 and CDR2: MDHEN and SYDVKM. V dropped 5 bases and J dropped 4 bases, with 9 bases sitting between them. The CDR3 is 12 residues long. In nucleotides, the CDR3 is TGTGCCAGCAGTGACAAACTTTACGAGCAGTACTTC. Translated: CASSDKLYEQYF.

This clone came up a few times. The chain combines TRBV7-9 with TRBJ2-1, with 7 bases lining up with TRBD1. Germline CDR1 reads SEHNR; CDR2 reads FQNEAQ (reference sequence). Trimming cost V 5 bases and J 4 bases; bases outside gene matches: 2. CDR3 size: 13 residues. In nucleotides, the CDR3 is TGTGCCAGCAGCCTACAGGGGTACAATGAGCAGTTCTTC. This encodes CASSLQGYNEQFF.

The table lists this clone with a few counts. The gene calls are TRBV28 and TRBJ2-5, with D uncertain. Trimming took off 6 bases at V and 5 bases at J, with 13 bases between the two ends. From germline, CDR1 is MDHEN and CDR2 SYDVKM. CDR3 size: 13 residues. The CDR3 here is CASSPIIGETQYF. In DNA, the CDR3 is TGTGCCAGCAGCCCCATTATAGGCGAGACCCAGTACTTC. The full variable domain, completed using reference TRBV28 and TRBJ2-5, is DVKVTQSSRYLVKRTGEKVFLECVQDMDHENMFWYRQDPGLGLRLIYFSYDVKMKEKGDIPEGYSVSREKKERFSLILESASTNQTSMYLCASSPIIGETQYFGPGTRLLVL.

The chain employs TRBV7-2 and TRBJ1-2, with D hard to call. Germline CDR1 and CDR2: SGHTA and FQGNSA. V lost 4 bases and J 0 bases, leaving 9 bases between the germline ends. The CDR3 sequence is 14 residues long. CDR3 bases: TGTGCCAGCAGCTACACTGCAGCTAACTATGGCTACACCTTC. Translating gives CASSYTAANYGYTF. Variable domain in full (rest from reference TRBV7-2 and TRBJ1-2): GAGVSQSPSNKVTEKGKDVELRCDPISGHTALYWYRQSLGQGLEFLIYFQGNSAPDKSGLPSDRFSAERTGGSVSTLTIQRTQQEDSAVYLCASSYTAANYGYTFGSGTRLTVV.

The sample holds a few counts of this clone. CDR3 nucleotides: TGTGCCAGCACCTCCGGAGGGGCCATGAACACTGAAGCTTTCTTT. Translation gives CASTSGGAMNTEAFF. The V and J genes are TRBV27 and TRBJ1-1; D may be TRBD1 (5 bases). V was trimmed by 7 bases and J by 0 bases, leaving 15 bases between them. The CDR3 extends over 15 amino acids. Germline V CDR1 and CDR2: MNHEY, SMNVEV (reference sequence).

Ten or more counts support this clone. This rearrangement joins TRBV9 to TRBJ1-6; unclear D gene. Germline V gene data show CDR1 as SGDLS and CDR2 as YYNGEE. V was pared by 0 bases and J by 10 bases, with 8 bases between. This CDR3 comprises 13 residues. Here the CDR3 DNA reads TGTGCCAGCAGCGTAGACGGGATCTCACCCCTCCACTTT. This translates into CASSVDGISPLHF. Full variable domain (outside the CDR3, taken from reference TRBV9 and TRBJ1-6): DSGVTQTPKHLITATGQRVTLRCSPRSGDLSVYWYQQSLDQGLQFLIQYYNGEERAKGNILERFSAQQFPDLHSELNLSSLELGDSALYFCASSVDGISPLHFGNGTRLTVT.

The rearrangement uses TRBV6-5 and TRBJ1-1; D possibly corresponds to TRBD1 (5 bases). V was trimmed by 2 bases and J by 6 bases, leaving 10 bases between them. Germline CDR1 reads MNHEY; CDR2 reads SVGAGI. CDR3 size: 13 residues. This CDR3 reads CASSYEGRAEAFF. For the CDR3, the DNA is TGTGCCAGCAGTTACGAGGGGCGGGCTGAAGCTTTCTTT.

This CDR3 reads CASSRQLGGGNIQYF. For the CDR3, the DNA is TGTGCCAGCAGCCGACAACTTGGAGGGGGGAACATTCAGTACTTC. The chain joins TRBV14 to TRBJ2-4; either TRBD1 or TRBD2 may fit D (6 bases each). V lost 4 bases to trimming and J lost 7 bases, with 17 bases between them. The V gene's germline CDR1 is SGHDN and CDR2 FVKESK. This CDR3 contains 15 residues.

The rearrangement uses TRBV29-1 and TRBJ1-2; 8 bases are shared with TRBD1. CDR1 is SQVTM and CDR2 is ANQGSEA in the germline V gene. The CDR3 totals 13 residues. V gave up 6 bases and J gave up 7 bases; unmatched junction bases: 10. CDR3 nucleotide sequence: TGCAGCGTGTGGGGACAGGAATTGGGTGGCTACACCTTC. This sequence encodes CSVWGQELGGYTF.

This chain uses TRBV7-2 with TRBJ2-5, with 9 positions matching TRBD1. This CDR3 region has 13 residues. The V gene's germline CDR1 is SGHTA and CDR2 FQGNSA. With 5 bases clipped from V and 9 bases from J, the junction kept 7 bases outside the gene matches. DNA for the CDR3: TGTGCCAGCAGCCAAGGACAGGGGTGGCCCCAGTACTTC. Encoded protein: CASSQGQGWPQYF. The variable domain in full, with the rest retrieved from reference TRBV7-2 and TRBJ2-5, is GAGVSQSPSNKVTEKGKDVELRCDPISGHTALYWYRQSLGQGLEFLIYFQGNSAPDKSGLPSDRFSAERTGGSVSTLTIQRTQQEDSAVYLCASSQGQGWPQYFGPGTRLLVL.

The chain carries TRBV5-4 and TRBJ1-1; the D gene is possibly TRBD1 (6 bases). Germline loops: CDR1 SGHNT, CDR2 YYREEE (reference sequence). CDR3 length: 17 residues. V was trimmed by 4 bases and J by 0 bases, leaving 19 bases between them. CDR3 region: CASSVGQRIHMNTEAFF. The CDR3 nucleotides are TGTGCCAGCAGCGTTGGACAGCGCATACACATGAACACTGAAGCTTTCTTT.

V is TRBV27 and J is TRBJ1-3; D unclear. The CDR3 runs 14 residues. V was cut by 5 bases and J by 1 base, with 9 bases left in between. Germline V gene sequence: CDR1 MNHEY, CDR2 SMNVEV (reference sequence). DNA for the CDR3: TGTGCCAGCAGTCCCCAGAATTCTGGAAACACCATATATTTT. This sequence encodes CASSPQNSGNTIYF.

This chain links TRBV30 with TRBJ2-1, with TRBD1 as a possible D gene (5 bases). V was shortened by 5 bases and J by 5 bases, with 16 bases between the two germline ends. Germline V lookup: CDR1 GTSNPN, CDR2 SVGIG (reference sequence). The CDR3 length is 14 residues. CDR3 loop: CAWCGQRCDNEQFF. CDR3 nucleotide sequence: TGTGCCTGGTGCGGACAAAGATGCGACAATGAGCAGTTCTTC.

Remarks on this clone: Mismatch with germline at one junction end may stem from a read error. This chain connects TRBV7-7 to TRBJ2-5; TRBD1 matches 7 bases. This CDR3 spans 14 amino acids. The V gene's germline CDR1 is SSHAT and CDR2 FNYEAQ (reference sequence). CDR3 loop: CASSDDRVKETQYF. In DNA, the CDR3 is TGTGCTAGCAGCGATGACAGGGTAAAAGAGACCCAGTACTTC.

This clone was counted between two and nine times. The chain employs TRBV6-1 and TRBJ2-7; possible D gene TRBD1, 5 bases. Deletions cut 6 bases from V and 5 bases from J, with 17 bases between. Germline loops: CDR1 MNHNS, CDR2 SASEGT. The CDR3 is 14 amino acids. DNA for the CDR3: TGTGCCAGCAGAAGAGTTCAGGGTATCCACGAGCAGTACTTC. It is translated as CASRRVQGIHEQYF.